One sample yielded the 29 T cell receptor beta chains listed below, sequenced in a study of blood T cell repertoires in COVID-19 (dated by TCRdb to 2019 to 2021). Library method: the immunoSEQ multiplex PCR assay. Not all clones reach the TCRdb copy of this immuneACCESS table, which keeps in-frame sequences only. Checked studies attribute under half of the gap to unresolved V genes and leave the rest unexplained. Here the sample has more than 65,000 clones; more than 75% occur a single time. The top ten constitute about 20% of the sample. What was sequenced was peripheral blood. The source of these receptors is an elderly woman with active or convalescent COVID-19.

This chain uses TRBV6-5 with TRBJ2-5, with TRBD2 identical over 7 bases. V dropped 2 bases and J dropped 2; count of bases not matched to a gene: 5. The CDR3 is 15 amino acids. Germline-derived CDR1 and CDR2 are MNHEY and SVGAGI. The CDR3 is CASSYLAGGQETQYF. The CDR3 nucleotides are TGTGCCAGCAGTTACCTGGCCGGGGGGCAAGAGACCCAGTACTTC.

The chain has TRBV12-3 or TRBV12-4 and TRBJ1-2, with 7 bases that match TRBD1. V trimming: 6 bases; J trimming: 4 bases; junction bases outside the gene matches: 5. This CDR3 is 13 amino acids long. This CDR3 is CASSSTGFYGYTF. The CDR3 DNA reads as TGTGCCAGCAGCTCGACAGGGTTCTATGGCTACACCTTC.

The J gene is TRBJ1-5, the V gene TRBV7-8, with 9 bases fitting TRBD1. V was pared by 5 bases and J by 6 bases, with 8 bases of the junction left unmatched. The CDR3 sequence is 15 residues long. Germline CDR1 and CDR2: SGHVS and FQNEAQ. The CDR3 reads CASSRDREGLQPQHF. DNA for the CDR3: TGTGCCAGCAGCCGGGACAGGGAAGGGCTTCAGCCCCAGCATTTT.

The chain links TRBV10-3 to TRBJ1-2; 8 bases are shared with TRBD1. Germline CDR1 is ENHRY and CDR2 is SYGVKD. This CDR3 has 14 residues. V shed 8 bases, J shed 7 bases, and the junction held 12 bases outside the gene matches. DNA of the CDR3: TGTGCCATCCAACGATCGGTGACAGGGGTTGGCTACACCTTC. Translating it yields CAIQRSVTGVGYTF.

The chain is built from TRBV5-1 and TRBJ2-1; 9 positions match TRBD1. J lost 5 bases, V lost 3 bases, and 3 bases had no gene match. CDR1 and CDR2 from the germline V gene are SGHRS and YFSETQ. The CDR3 sequence is 14 residues long. CDR3 DNA: TGCGCCAGCAGCTGGCGGACAGGGGACAATGAGCAGTTCTTC. Translated: CASSWRTGDNEQFF. The full variable domain, with the rest looked up from reference TRBV5-1 and TRBJ2-1, is KAGVTQTPRYLIKTRGQQVTLSCSPISGHRSVSWYQQTPGQGLQFLFEYFSETQRNKGNFPGRFSGRQFSNSRSEMNVSTLELGDSALYLCASSWRTGDNEQFFGPGTRLTVL.

This sequence joins TRBV5-4 and TRBJ2-3; tentatively, D is TRBD2 (5 bases). The V gene lost 4 bases and the J gene lost 2 bases, with 11 bases spanning the gap. The CDR3 extends over 14 amino acids. The germline gives CDR1 SGHNT, CDR2 YYREEE (reference sequence). CDR3 residues: CASSHRGVTDTQYF. The CDR3, as DNA: TGTGCCAGCAGCCACCGGGGAGTCACAGATACGCAGTATTTT.

The chain employs TRBV10-3 and TRBJ2-3, with no clear D. The CDR3 totals 11 residues. Trimming took off 5 bases at V and 3 bases at J, with 3 bases between the two ends. The germline V gene has CDR1 ENHRY and CDR2 SYGVKD. CDR3: CAISTTDTQYF. Here the CDR3 DNA reads TGTGCCATCAGTACTACAGATACGCAGTATTTT.

This chain joins TRBV10-3 and TRBJ2-7; TRBD1 might be the D (5 bases). Germline loops: CDR1 ENHRY, CDR2 SYGVKD. CDR3 length equals 14 residues. V lost 2 bases and J 0 bases, leaving 8 bases between the germline ends. The CDR3 DNA reads TGTGCCATCAGTGAGCAGGGAAGCTCCTACGAGCAGTACTTC. Translation gives CAISEQGSSYEQYF.

The CDR3 nucleotides read TGTGCCAGCAGCAAACACAGGGGATCTGGAAACACCATATATTTT. Translation gives CASSKHRGSGNTIYF. This sequence joins TRBV9 and TRBJ1-3; 7 bases align to TRBD1. The junction had 5 bases not matched to a gene; V was cut back by 4 bases and J by 1 base. The CDR3 contains 15 residues. The V gene's germline CDR1 is SGDLS and CDR2 YYNGEE.

The V call is TRBV7-2, the J call TRBJ1-6; D perhaps matches TRBD1 (6 bases). This CDR3 contains 16 residues. V was shortened by 5 bases and J by 5 bases, with 16 bases between the two germline ends. Germline V gene data show CDR1 as SGHTA and CDR2 as FQGNSA. Here the CDR3 DNA reads TGTGCCAGCAGCCCCCAAGGGGGAAATCATAATTCACCCCTCCACTTT. Translation gives CASSPQGGNHNSPLHF.

This rearrangement joins TRBV6-2 or TRBV6-3 to TRBJ2-5; D might be TRBD2 (7 bases). Germline CDR1 is MNHEY and CDR2 is SVGEGT. V dropped 4 bases and J dropped 5 bases, with 14 bases sitting between them. This CDR3 is built from 14 residues. CDR3 DNA sequence: TGTGCCAGCAGTTCTGGGGGGGCCGGGGAGACCCAGTACTTC. Residues: CASSSGGAGETQYF.

The rearrangement uses TRBV11-2 and TRBJ1-2; 12 nucleotides align to TRBD1. Trimming at V came to 6 bases and at J to 5 bases, leaving 16 bases not matched to a gene. This CDR3 is built from 18 residues. Germline V lookup: CDR1 SGHAT, CDR2 FQNNGV. CDR3 residues: CASRPIRDRGRLDYGYTF. CDR3 sequence (DNA): TGTGCCAGCAGACCCATCCGGGACAGGGGGCGCCTCGATTATGGCTACACCTTC.

This chain joins TRBV19 and TRBJ1-2; 7 positions agree with TRBD1. This CDR3 has 14 amino acids. CDR1 and CDR2 from the germline V gene are LNHDA and SQIVND (reference sequence). The ends lost 0 bases at V and 6 bases at J; junction bases unmatched: 4. CDR3 sequence (DNA): TGTGCCAGTAGTATAGAGACAGGGCCTAATGGCTACACCTTC. It encodes CASSIETGPNGYTF. The variable domain in full, completed from reference TRBV19 and TRBJ1-2, reads DGGITQSPKYLFRKEGQNVTLSCEQNLNHDAMYWYRQDPGQGLRLIYYSQIVNDFQKGDIAEGYSVSREKKESFPLTVTSAQKNPTAFYLCASSIETGPNGYTFGSGTRLTVV.

This clone was recorded only once. The CDR3 nucleotides read TGTGCCAGCAGTGCCGAGGGAGTTGGAGATACGCAGTATTTT. It specifies CASSAEGVGDTQYF. V and J are TRBV9 and TRBJ2-3; the D gene is possibly TRBD2 (5 bases). CDR1 and CDR2 (germline): SGDLS, YYNGEE. The CDR3 spans 14 residues. V dropped 5 bases and J dropped 5 bases, with 15 bases sitting between them.

This clone was observed a handful of times. V and J are TRBV5-5 and TRBJ1-2; D uncertain. Germline CDR1 SGHKS, CDR2 YYEKEE (reference sequence). The CDR3 has 13 residues. Trimming removed 4 bases from V and 4 bases from J, with 11 bases in between. CDR3 protein: CASSPRSGYGYTF. For the CDR3, the DNA is TGTGCCAGCAGCCCTCGGTCCGGCTATGGCTACACCTTC.

V usage is TRBV6-5 and J usage is TRBJ2-3; 8 positions agree with TRBD1. V lost 6 bases to trimming and J lost 4 bases; unmatched junction nucleotides: 9. This CDR3 is 15 amino acids long. The germline CDR1 and CDR2 sequences are MNHEY and SVGAGI. The CDR3 DNA follows: TGTGCCAGCAGAGTCCAGGGGGCGCCTTCAGATACGCAGTATTTT. Its translation is CASRVQGAPSDTQYF.

With regard to this clone: Mismatch with germline at one junction end may stem from a read error. This rearrangement joins TRBV5-4 to TRBJ1-4, with D hard to call. The CDR3 runs to 15 residues. CDR1 SGHNT and CDR2 YYREEE come from the germline V gene (reference sequence). The CDR3 protein is CASNPGRTKDEKLFF. CDR3 coding DNA: TGTGCCAGCAACCCCGGGCGGACTAAGGATGAGAAACTGTTTTTT.

This clone was observed a single time. The genes are TRBV5-4 and TRBJ1-4, with TRBD1 identical over 10 bases. CDR3 length equals 15 residues. V shed 5 bases, J shed 5 bases, and the junction held 6 bases outside the gene matches. Germline CDR1 SGHNT, CDR2 YYREEE (reference sequence). The CDR3 DNA reads as TGTGCCAGCAGTTCGGGGACAGGGGAGAATGAAAAACTGTTTTTT. Residues: CASSSGTGENEKLFF.

In its sample, this clone was seen a few times. The genes are TRBV2 and TRBJ2-5; weak D call: TRBD2 (6 bases). V lost 5 bases and J lost 0, with 7 bases in between. The CDR3 has 13 amino acids. CDR1 and CDR2 (germline): SNHLY, FYNNEI. The CDR3 reads CASSLADQETQYF. CDR3 in DNA: TGTGCCAGCAGTTTAGCGGACCAAGAGACCCAGTACTTC. Supplemented by reference TRBV2 and TRBJ2-5, the full variable domain reads EPEVTQTPSHQVTQMGQEVILRCVPISNHLYFYWYRQILGQKVEFLVSFYNNEISEKSEIFDDQFSVERPDGSNFTLKIRSTKLEDSAMYFCASSLADQETQYFGPGTRLLVL.

The V and J genes are TRBV21-1 and TRBJ1-6; the table calls TRBD1, which could not be checked here. TRBV21-1 is recorded as a pseudogene. The CDR3 contains 17 residues. In DNA form, the CDR3 reads TGTGCCAGCAGCAAATTTCGTCACAGCTTAATTAATTCACCCCTCCACTTT. Amino acids: CASSKFRHSLINSPLHF.

J is TRBJ1-3 and V is TRBV5-1; 7 bases match TRBD1. The CDR3 is 17 residues long. Trimming cost V 2 bases and J 0 bases; bases outside gene matches: 8. The germline gives CDR1 SGHRS, CDR2 YFSETQ. CDR3 nucleotides: TGCGCCAGCAGCTTCACGGGACAGCGGAGCTCTGGAAACACCATATATTTT. Translation gives CASSFTGQRSSGNTIYF.

The chain joins TRBV5-8 to TRBJ1-1, with D tentatively TRBD1 (5 bases). Germline lookup yields CDR1 SGHTS and CDR2 YDEGEE. The V gene lost 4 bases and the J gene lost 5 bases, with 15 bases spanning the gap. This CDR3 contains 14 residues. The CDR3 loop is CASSPGRAVTEAFF. In DNA, the CDR3 is TGTGCCAGCAGCCCAGGCAGGGCGGTTACTGAAGCTTTCTTT. The variable domain in full, completed from reference TRBV5-8 and TRBJ1-1, reads EAGVTQSPTHLIKTRGQQATLRCSPISGHTSVYWYQQALGLGLQFLLWYDEGEERNRGNFPPRFSGRQFPNYSSELNVNALELEDSALYLCASSPGRAVTEAFFGQGTRLTVV.

The CDR3 DNA sequence: TGTGCCTGGAGTGGGTACCAGGGCCTCGGGGAGCTGTTTTTT. It translates to CAWSGYQGLGELFF. The chain employs TRBV30 and TRBJ2-2, with D perhaps TRBD1 (5 bases). Per the germline V gene, CDR1 is GTSNPN and CDR2 is SVGIG (reference sequence). CDR3 length: 14 amino acids. V lost 1 base and J 7 bases, leaving 13 bases between the germline ends.

V usage is TRBV24-1 and J usage is TRBJ2-3; 7 bases match TRBD1. The V and J ends lost 3 bases and 4 bases, in that order; junction bases with no gene match: 3. Germline assignment: CDR1 KGHDR and CDR2 SFDVKD. CDR3 length: 14 amino acids. Written as DNA, the CDR3 is TGTGCCACCAGTGATGTGGGACAGTCAGATACGCAGTATTTT. Protein sequence: CATSDVGQSDTQYF.

The CDR3 nucleotides are TGTGCCACCAGCAGAGCCGCGGGGGGGAGCACAGATACGCAGTATTTT. Translation: CATSRAAGGSTDTQYF. V usage is TRBV15 and J usage is TRBJ2-3; 9 nucleotides match TRBD2. CDR1 is LNHNV, CDR2 YYDKDF, per germline (reference sequence). V dropped 1 base and J dropped 0; count of bases not matched to a gene: 2. The CDR3 covers 16 residues. Looking up the rest from reference TRBV15 and TRBJ2-3 gives the full variable domain: DAMVIQNPRYQVTQFGKPVTLSCSQTLNHNVMYWYQQKSSQAPKLLFHYYDKDFNNEADTPDNFQSRRPNTSFCFLDIRSPGLGDTAMYLCATSRAAGGSTDTQYFGPGTRLTVL.

The chain links TRBV15 to TRBJ2-3, with 7 nucleotides matching TRBD1. The germline gives CDR1 LNHNV, CDR2 YYDKDF (reference sequence). This CDR3 has 15 amino acids. The junction had 6 bases not matched to a gene; V was cut back by 5 bases and J by 1 base. DNA for the CDR3: TGTGCCACCAGCTTGACAGGGTCCGGCACAGATACGCAGTATTTT. Translated: CATSLTGSGTDTQYF.

The chain carries TRBV5-1 and TRBJ2-7, with 8 nucleotides matching TRBD2. This CDR3 region has 13 residues. V was pared by 3 bases and J by 7 bases, with 6 bases of the junction left unmatched. Germline lookup yields CDR1 SGHRS and CDR2 YFSETQ. CDR3: CASSSEGGREQYF. As DNA, the CDR3 is TGCGCCAGCAGCTCGGAAGGCGGGAGGGAGCAGTACTTC.

This CDR3 reads CASSWRAGGLRDTQYF. The CDR3 DNA sequence: TGTGCCAGCAGCTGGAGAGCGGGGGGGCTTAGGGATACGCAGTATTTT. V and J are TRBV13 and TRBJ2-3; 10 bases map to TRBD2. Germline V lookup: CDR1 PRHDT, CDR2 FYEKMQ (reference sequence). The V and J ends lost 4 bases and 6 bases, in that order; junction bases with no gene match: 10. This CDR3 region has 16 residues.

The chain is built from TRBV2 and TRBJ2-5; 12 positions agree with TRBD2. This CDR3 region has 17 residues. J was trimmed by 0 bases and V by 3 bases; bases with no gene match: 5. Germline assignment: CDR1 SNHLY and CDR2 FYNNEI. The CDR3 protein is CASSEGLAGGYQETQYF. In nucleotides, the CDR3 is TGTGCCAGCAGTGAGGGTCTAGCGGGGGGGTACCAAGAGACCCAGTACTTC.